The clone carrying this TCR beta chain has just a few counts. The target antigen is unknown. The source of the sample is a study of cytomegalovirus exposure and HLA in healthy donors. Overall study context: Unique TCRs numbering roughly 85 million, obtained from HLA-typed donors, made up an early data release.

The PCR made use of 60 Vbeta and 13 Jbeta primers. Data came from immunoSEQ multiplex PCR; TCRdb stores just in-frame clones and leaves some out. Of roughly 100,000 clones in the sample, roughly 80% were seen once. Study results and limitations: Presence/absence analyses assumed roughly uniform sequencing depth across donors, which may not hold. Differences between HLA loci emerged in a later analysis of TCR association rates, with DRB1 most and HLA-C fewest.

The CDR3 spans 14 residues. The germline gives CDR1 SGHNT, CDR2 YYREEE (reference sequence). With 4 bases removed from V and 3 bases from J, the gap between germline ends came to 13 bases. Healthy bone marrow donors formed the donor group. The clonotype was recovered from a man aged 35-49 years in good health and CMV-seronegative. V usage is TRBV5-4 and J usage is TRBJ1-2; D perhaps matches TRBD1 (5 bases). The material sequenced was PBMCs. The CDR3 sequence is CASSLEQADYGYTF. The CDR3 DNA reads TGTGCCAGCAGCCTTGAACAGGCGGACTATGGCTACACCTTC.